These 32 T cell receptor beta chains share one sample of origin, sequenced in a study of shared clonotypes between healthy human individuals. CD45RO negativity and positive selection for CCR7 defined naive CD8 cells, a population that excluded terminally differentiated effector memory CD45RA+ cells. The method was immunoSEQ multiplex PCR; TCRdb's version includes in-frame clones alone and lacks a portion of them. The sample includes some 580,000 clones, about 98% of them seen just once. Sequenced sample: naive CD8+ T cells sorted from blood. These receptors all stem from a man aged 30-40 years in good health.

The genes are TRBV9 and TRBJ1-2; possible D gene TRBD1, 6 bases. This CDR3 contains 14 residues. CDR1 is SGDLS, CDR2 YYNGEE, per germline. Trimming shortened V by 0 bases and J by 4 bases, and 10 bases separated the two germline ends. The CDR3 region is CASSVGGQSYGYTF. The CDR3 DNA reads TGTGCCAGCAGCGTAGGTGGACAGTCCTATGGCTACACCTTC.

The gene calls are TRBV5-1 and TRBJ2-7; 10 bases are a match to TRBD1. From germline, CDR1 is SGHRS and CDR2 YFSETQ. The CDR3 is made up of 15 amino acids. V dropped 4 bases and J dropped 2; count of bases not matched to a gene: 6. For the CDR3, the DNA is TGCGCCAGCAGCCTTCGGACAGGGGGGACCTACGAGCAGTACTTC. Encoded protein: CASSLRTGGTYEQYF.

This chain links TRBV10-2 with TRBJ2-1; the D gene is possibly TRBD2 (5 bases). The ends were cut back, 6 bases at V and 15 bases at J, with 18 bases in the middle. The CDR3 consists of 12 residues. Germline CDR1 reads WSHSY; CDR2 reads SAAADI. The CDR3 region is CASSGLGYEGFF. The DNA for the CDR3 is TGCGCCAGCAGCGGTTTGGGTTATGAGGGGTTCTTC.

The chain carries TRBV5-1 and TRBJ2-5; D ambiguous. This CDR3 contains 13 residues. The V end lost 4 bases, the J end lost 5 bases, and 12 bases lay between the germline ends. The V gene's germline CDR1 is SGHRS and CDR2 YFSETQ. In DNA form, the CDR3 reads TGCGCCAGCAGCGAGATATTTTACGAGACCCAGTACTTC. Its protein is CASSEIFYETQYF.

The V call is TRBV6-1, the J call TRBJ1-2; 7 nucleotides align to TRBD1. CDR3 length: 15 residues. CDR1 is MNHNS, CDR2 SASEGT, per germline. V lost 4 bases and J lost 0; bases outside the gene matches: 5. Written as DNA, the CDR3 is TGTGCCAGCAGTGCCTGGGACAGCTCTAACTATGGCTACACCTTC. Translation: CASSAWDSSNYGYTF.

This sequence joins TRBV4-1 and TRBJ1-2; D gene unclear. V lost 4 bases and J lost 2, with 17 bases in between. The length of the CDR3 is 16 residues. The germline V gene has CDR1 MGHRA and CDR2 YSYEKL. The DNA for the CDR3 is TGCGCCAGCAGCCCCTCCCCCCAAGGGCTCAACTATGGCTACACCTTC. It yields the protein CASSPSPQGLNYGYTF.

The rearrangement links TRBV9 to TRBJ2-3, with 11 bases identical to TRBD2. Germline V gene data show CDR1 as SGDLS and CDR2 as YYNGEE. CDR3 length: 17 residues. V lost 0 bases, J lost 2 bases, and 5 bases stayed unmatched. Written as DNA, the CDR3 is TGTGCCAGCAGCGTAGCTACTAGCGGGAGTTACACAGATACGCAGTATTTT. The encoded protein is CASSVATSGSYTDTQYF.

V gene TRBV28 combines with J gene TRBJ2-7, with D possibly being TRBD2 (5 bases). Germline CDR1 and CDR2: MDHEN and SYDVKM. The CDR3 runs 14 residues. The V end lost 11 bases, the J end lost 2 bases, and 19 bases lay between the germline ends. CDR3 sequence (DNA): TGTGCCTCTCAGTGGCAGCGGACCACCTACGAGCAGTACTTC. Translating gives CASQWQRTTYEQYF.

This rearrangement joins TRBV4-3 to TRBJ2-1; D is possibly TRBD2 (5 bases). The CDR3 contains 14 residues. Germline lookup yields CDR1 LGHNA and CDR2 YSLEER. The germline V and J ends were trimmed by 4 bases and 3 bases, with 10 bases remaining between them. CDR3 in amino acids: CASSLDSDYNEQFF. The CDR3 region has the DNA TGCGCCAGCAGCCTGGACTCCGACTACAATGAGCAGTTCTTC.

Here the CDR3 reads CASNSNTGELFF. The CDR3 coding sequence is TGTGCCAGCAACTCAAACACCGGGGAGCTGTTTTTT. The chain couples TRBV6-5 to TRBJ2-2; unclear D gene. Germline CDR1 is MNHEY and CDR2 is SVGAGI. V lost 7 bases, J lost 2 bases, and 5 bases lay in between. This CDR3 region has 12 residues.

This clone was observed once. The rearrangement uses TRBV21-1 and TRBJ2-7. TRBV21-1 has pseudogene status. The CDR3 is 16 amino acids. The CDR3 DNA follows: TGTGCCAGCAGCAGGCGCTCCGGGACGGGTTTTTGGGAGCAGTACTTC. This translates into CASSRRSGTGFWEQYF.

The V call is TRBV27, the J call TRBJ2-7; D is unclear. Germline V CDR1 and CDR2: MNHEY, SMNVEV (reference sequence). The CDR3 is 15 amino acids. V lost 4 bases, J lost 5 bases, and 18 bases lay in between. The CDR3 DNA reads as TGTGCCAGCAGTTCGACGACAAAGGCGTTAGACGAGCAGTACTTC. The encoded protein is CASSSTTKALDEQYF.

J is TRBJ2-7 and V is TRBV19; the D gene is possibly TRBD2 (6 bases). CDR1 and CDR2 (germline): LNHDA, SQIVND (reference sequence). The CDR3 runs 15 residues. The ends were cut back, 5 bases at V and 2 bases at J, with 16 bases in the middle. CDR3 nucleotides: TGTGCCAGTAGTGGGTTTGCGGGATCGGCCTACGAGCAGTACTTC. It encodes CASSGFAGSAYEQYF.

As regards this clone: In the same sample, other DNA sequences code for this CDR3. The chain carries TRBV27 and TRBJ2-7; D is uncertain. The CDR3 is 11 residues long. CDR1 and CDR2 (germline): MNHEY, SMNVEV (reference sequence). The V end was cut by 5 bases, the J end by 0 bases, with 2 bases between. The CDR3 region has the DNA TGTGCCAGCAGTAGCTCCTACGAGCAGTACTTC. It codes for CASSSSYEQYF.

V usage is TRBV5-1 and J usage is TRBJ2-3; no clear D. The ends were cut back, 0 bases at V and 0 bases at J, with 2 bases in the middle. CDR3 length: 13 residues. The germline V gene has CDR1 SGHRS and CDR2 YFSETQ. The CDR3: CASSLDSTDTQYF. CDR3 sequence (DNA): TGCGCCAGCAGCTTGGATAGCACAGATACGCAGTATTTT.

The chain employs TRBV27 and TRBJ2-2; TRBD1 agrees at 7 bases. Germline-derived CDR1 and CDR2 are MNHEY and SMNVEV (reference sequence). The CDR3 extends over 13 amino acids. V lost 6 bases to trimming and J lost 5 bases; unmatched junction nucleotides: 3. The chain's CDR3 is CASRRGRTGELFF. CDR3 bases: TGTGCCAGCAGGAGGGGGCGGACCGGGGAGCTGTTTTTT.

This chain connects TRBV4-2 to TRBJ2-7; D is undetermined. Germline loops: CDR1 LGHNA, CDR2 YNFKEQ. The CDR3 loop spans 15 amino acids. Trimming cost V 0 bases and J 3 bases, with 12 bases left between them. CDR3 nucleotide sequence: TGTGCCAGCAGCCAAGATCCGGGTCTTCTCTACGAGCAGTACTTC. Translation: CASSQDPGLLYEQYF.

The rearrangement uses TRBV28 and TRBJ1-5; D perhaps matches TRBD1 (6 bases). Germline V gene lookup returns CDR1 MDHEN and CDR2 SYDVKM. Trimming shortened V by 2 bases and J by 6 bases, and 11 bases separated the two germline ends. This CDR3 has 14 residues. Written as DNA, the CDR3 is TGTGCCAGCAGTTTAGGGGGCAGCGGTCAGCCCCAGCATTTT. It specifies CASSLGGSGQPQHF.

The chain joins TRBV4-1 to TRBJ2-7; D is perhaps TRBD1 (5 bases). V gave up 2 bases and J gave up 3 bases, with 17 bases separating them. CDR3 size: 16 residues. Germline loops: CDR1 MGHRA, CDR2 YSYEKL. The chain's CDR3 is CASSQFVQGTFYEQYF. The CDR3 DNA reads as TGCGCCAGCAGCCAATTCGTCCAGGGTACTTTCTACGAGCAGTACTTC.

The chain joins TRBV5-4 to TRBJ2-1; 9 bases map to TRBD2. This CDR3 comprises 15 residues. V was pared by 5 bases and J by 3 bases, with 6 bases of the junction left unmatched. Germline V CDR1 and CDR2: SGHNT, YYREEE (reference sequence). The CDR3 is CASSPIAGDYNEQFF. CDR3 coding DNA: TGTGCCAGCAGTCCTATAGCGGGAGACTACAATGAGCAGTTCTTC.

This rearrangement joins TRBV2 to TRBJ2-3, with D tentatively TRBD1 (6 bases). The V gene's germline CDR1 is SNHLY and CDR2 FYNNEI. This CDR3 is 16 amino acids long. V gave up 7 bases and J gave up 3 bases, with 20 bases separating them. Written as DNA, the CDR3 is TGTGCCAGCATCAAGGGGTTACAGGGCTCAACAGATACGCAGTATTTT. Its protein product is CASIKGLQGSTDTQYF. The variable domain in full, with the rest retrieved from reference TRBV2 and TRBJ2-3, is EPEVTQTPSHQVTQMGQEVILRCVPISNHLYFYWYRQILGQKVEFLVSFYNNEISEKSEIFDDQFSVERPDGSNFTLKIRSTKLEDSAMYFCASIKGLQGSTDTQYFGPGTRLTVL.

CDR3 sequence reads: CASSSTPTSTDTQYF. In DNA form, the CDR3 reads TGTGCCAGCAGCTCCACCCCAACTAGCACAGATACGCAGTATTTT. The J gene is TRBJ2-3, the V gene TRBV7-3, with D uncertain. Looked up from germline, CDR1 is SGHTA and CDR2 is FQGTGA. The CDR3 runs 15 residues. The V end was cut by 4 bases, the J end by 0 bases, with 11 bases between.

Worth noting for this clone: The same CDR3 arises from other DNA sequences in this sample as well. V usage is TRBV27 and J usage is TRBJ2-3; no reliable D call. The CDR3 spans 12 residues. From germline, CDR1 is MNHEY and CDR2 SMNVEV (reference sequence). Trimming stripped 4 bases from V and 3 bases from J, with 5 bases between. CDR3 sequence: CASSSGTDTQYF. CDR3 bases: TGTGCCAGCAGTTCCGGTACAGATACGCAGTATTTT.

V is TRBV4-1 and J is TRBJ1-5, with 8 bases matching TRBD1. Germline V gives CDR1 MGHRA, CDR2 YSYEKL. V dropped 3 bases and J dropped 4; count of bases not matched to a gene: 11. The CDR3 runs 17 residues. The CDR3 DNA sequence: TGCGCCAGCAGCCACCGAGGGGACAGGCCTACTAATCAGCCCCAGCATTTT. Amino acid sequence: CASSHRGDRPTNQPQHF.

The chain couples TRBV11-2 to TRBJ2-7; the D is unclear. Per germline, CDR1 SGHAT and CDR2 FQNNGV. The CDR3 sequence is 14 residues long. The germline V and J ends were trimmed by 4 bases and 2 bases, with 12 bases remaining between them. CDR3 nucleotides: TGTGCCAGCAGCTCCGTGGGCACAGCCTACGAGCAGTACTTC. Its translation is CASSSVGTAYEQYF.

The chain employs TRBV27 and TRBJ2-5; 9 bases agree with TRBD1. Germline V gives CDR1 MNHEY, CDR2 SMNVEV (reference sequence). The length of the CDR3 is 18 residues. The V segment lost 8 bases and the J segment 4 bases; nucleotides outside the gene matches: 20. CDR3 coding DNA: TGTGCCAGCGCAATACAACAGGGGGCTGGGTGGTCTAGAGAGACCCAGTACTTC. This sequence encodes CASAIQQGAGWSRETQYF.

This clone appeared a single time. This rearrangement joins TRBV30 to TRBJ1-4; 9 bases map to TRBD1. Germline V gene data show CDR1 as GTSNPN and CDR2 as SVGIG (reference sequence). CDR3 size: 14 residues. The V gene end was trimmed by 1 base and the J gene end by 6 bases; junction bases not matched to a gene: 3. The CDR3 sequence is CAWSAGTGYEKLFF. The CDR3, as DNA: TGTGCCTGGAGTGCCGGGACAGGGTATGAAAAACTGTTTTTT.

V gene TRBV7-9 combines with J gene TRBJ2-1, with D possibly matching TRBD2 (5 bases). From germline, CDR1 is SEHNR and CDR2 FQNEAQ (reference sequence). The length of the CDR3 is 15 residues. The germline V and J ends were trimmed by 5 bases and 2 bases, with 13 bases remaining between them. The CDR3 bases are TGTGCCAGCAGCCAGGAGGTGCTCCCCTACAATGAGCAGTTCTTC. Translation: CASSQEVLPYNEQFF.

The rearrangement joins TRBV29-1 to TRBJ2-7, with a weak D call TRBD1 (5 bases). Germline V gene sequence: CDR1 SQVTM, CDR2 ANQGSEA. The CDR3 runs 12 residues. Trimming pared 4 bases from V and 5 bases from J, leaving 12 bases between. The CDR3 reads CSVVQGLDEQYF. The CDR3 bases are TGCAGCGTTGTGCAGGGTCTCGACGAGCAGTACTTC.

This chain's CDR3 is CASRGDRVNGYTF. CDR3 nucleotide sequence: TGTGCCAGCAGGGGGGACAGGGTCAATGGCTACACCTTC. The genes are TRBV2 and TRBJ1-2, with 9 bases that match TRBD1. The CDR3 length is 13 residues. The germline CDR1 and CDR2 sequences are SNHLY and FYNNEI. V gave up 6 bases and J gave up 6 bases; unmatched junction bases: 5.

The chain has TRBV15 and TRBJ2-5; the D gene could be TRBD1 or TRBD2 (6 bases each). The V gene's germline CDR1 is LNHNV and CDR2 YYDKDF (reference sequence). The CDR3 consists of 17 residues. The V end lost 4 bases, the J end lost 3 bases, and 21 bases lay between the germline ends. The CDR3 DNA is TGTGCCACCAGCACACCCGATAGCCCGGGGGCGGAAGAGACCCAGTACTTC. This gives the protein CATSTPDSPGAEETQYF.

As concerns this clone: Different DNA sequences within this sample yield the same CDR3. This sequence joins TRBV27 and TRBJ2-3; no firm D call. Between the trimmed V and J ends, which lost 2 bases and 1 base, there was a span of 7 bases. Germline values: CDR1 MNHEY, CDR2 SMNVEV (reference sequence). The CDR3 loop spans 14 amino acids. Here the CDR3 DNA reads TGTGCCAGCAGTTTAGGACCGGGCACAGATACGCAGTATTTT. It encodes CASSLGPGTDTQYF.